What follows is one TCR beta chain and its context. Here immunoSEQ multiplex PCR was the method, and the copy in TCRdb shows in-frame clones only, minus some. The data hold around 300,000 clones, with under 90% observed a single time. The data were obtained in a study of blood T cell repertoires in COVID-19. V lost 3 bases and J lost 3, with 15 bases in between. This CDR3 contains 15 residues. The germline V gene encodes CDR1 SGDLS and CDR2 YYNGEE. Material for sequencing was peripheral blood. The V gene is TRBV9, the J gene TRBJ1-2; D not certain. This clonotype originated in a middle-aged woman who had recovered from COVID-19. CDR3 loop: CASSGRASGDYGYTF. CDR3 bases: TGTGCCAGCAGCGGGAGGGCCAGTGGAGACTATGGCTACACCTTC.